One and the same sample provided the 22 T cell receptor beta chains below, sequenced in a study of shared clonotypes between healthy human individuals. Profiled with immunoSEQ multiplex PCR; TCRdb holds only in-frame clones, not every one. The table lists approximately 840,000 clones, 90% to 98% of them singletons. Naive CD8 cells lacked CD45RO, underwent positive selection for CCR7 and left out terminally differentiated effector memory CD45RA+ cells. The sample consisted of naive CD8+ T cells sorted from blood. Receptors originate from a man in his thirties or forties in good health.

This chain connects TRBV27 to TRBJ2-7; 7 nucleotides align to TRBD1. The CDR3 is 14 amino acids. Losses at the gene ends were 6 bases for V and 2 bases for J; bases not matched to a gene: 7. Germline loops: CDR1 MNHEY, CDR2 SMNVEV (reference sequence). CDR3 sequence: CASRTGTVTYEQYF. The CDR3 DNA reads as TGTGCCAGCAGGACCGGGACAGTTACCTACGAGCAGTACTTC.

The chain combines TRBV10-2 with TRBJ2-7, with TRBD2 identical over 8 bases. CDR3 length equals 13 residues. Germline CDR1 WSHSY, CDR2 SAAADI. Trimming removed 4 bases from V and 6 bases from J; junction bases left unmatched: 5. This CDR3 reads CASSGAGEGEQYF. CDR3 DNA: TGCGCCAGCAGTGGAGCGGGGGAGGGCGAGCAGTACTTC.

The V and J genes are TRBV7-2 and TRBJ2-7, with TRBD2 matching over 10 bases. The germline CDR1 and CDR2 sequences are SGHTA and FQGNSA. The trim removed 1 base at V and 4 bases at J, leaving 4 bases unmatched. The CDR3 sequence is 15 residues long. The CDR3 coding sequence is TGTGCCAGCAGCTTAGGGAGCGGGAGGGAATACGAGCAGTACTTC. Encoded protein: CASSLGSGREYEQYF.

CDR3 coding DNA: TGTGCCAGCAGTTTTTCTCGGGACCCCTACGAGCAGTACTTC. Encoded protein: CASSFSRDPYEQYF. V usage is TRBV28 and J usage is TRBJ2-7, with D possibly called TRBD1 or TRBD2 (5 bases each). V lost 3 bases and J 2 bases, leaving 11 bases between the germline ends. The CDR3 runs to 14 residues. Germline V gene data show CDR1 as MDHEN and CDR2 as SYDVKM.

This sequence joins TRBV11-2 and TRBJ2-7; D tentatively reads TRBD1 or TRBD2 (5 bases each). This CDR3 has 15 residues. V shed 6 bases and J shed 3 bases, with 18 bases lying between them. Germline V gene data show CDR1 as SGHAT and CDR2 as FQNNGV. CDR3 in amino acids: CASSQQRGANYEQYF. CDR3 coding DNA: TGTGCCAGCAGTCAGCAGCGAGGGGCCAACTACGAGCAGTACTTC.

V is TRBV28 and J is TRBJ2-1; D remains unclear. Germline V gene data show CDR1 as MDHEN and CDR2 as SYDVKM. The V and J ends lost 4 bases and 5 bases respectively, with 9 bases between them. CDR3 length equals 13 residues. CDR3 nucleotide sequence: TGTGCCAGCAGTTCTTCCAGCGACAATGAGCAGTTCTTC. Encoded protein: CASSSSSDNEQFF. Using reference TRBV28 and TRBJ2-1 for the parts outside the CDR3, the full variable domain is DVKVTQSSRYLVKRTGEKVFLECVQDMDHENMFWYRQDPGLGLRLIYFSYDVKMKEKGDIPEGYSVSREKKERFSLILESASTNQTSMYLCASSSSSDNEQFFGPGTRLTVL.

The genes are TRBV30 and TRBJ2-7, with 8 nucleotides matching TRBD1. The CDR3 runs 14 residues. Per the germline V gene, CDR1 is GTSNPN and CDR2 is SVGIG (reference sequence). Unmatched junction bases numbered 6, after V lost 2 bases and J lost 3 bases. The CDR3 DNA follows: TGTGCCTGGAGTACCGGGACAGGAGACTACGAGCAGTACTTC. Translated: CAWSTGTGDYEQYF.

The chain joins TRBV25-1 to TRBJ2-1; TRBD2 might be the D (6 bases). The CDR3 has 16 residues. Trimming shortened V by 5 bases and J by 0 bases, and 14 bases separated the two germline ends. From germline, CDR1 is MGHDK and CDR2 SYGVNS. The CDR3 reads CASSPIGDSSYNEQFF. The CDR3, as DNA: TGTGCCAGCAGTCCGATAGGGGACTCCTCCTACAATGAGCAGTTCTTC.

The genes are TRBV27 and TRBJ2-5, with 9 positions matching TRBD1. V was pared by 5 bases and J by 5 bases, with 9 bases of the junction left unmatched. Germline V gene lookup returns CDR1 MNHEY and CDR2 SMNVEV (reference sequence). This CDR3 spans 15 amino acids. As DNA, the CDR3 is TGTGCCAGCAGTCTACAGGGGGCGTACGAGGAGACCCAGTACTTC. Translated, it gives CASSLQGAYEETQYF.

This rearrangement joins TRBV14 to TRBJ2-7; no clear D gene. Germline V gene sequence: CDR1 SGHDN, CDR2 FVKESK. The CDR3 extends over 14 amino acids. The V end lost 4 bases, the J end lost 2 bases, and 12 bases lay between the germline ends. Here the CDR3 DNA reads TGTGCCAGCAGCCCCCTGTCCTCTACCTACGAGCAGTACTTC. This codes for CASSPLSSTYEQYF.

V gene TRBV28 combines with J gene TRBJ2-7; 7 bases align to TRBD2. V lost 6 bases to trimming and J lost 1 base; unmatched junction nucleotides: 3. The germline V gene has CDR1 MDHEN and CDR2 SYDVKM. The CDR3 runs 13 residues. The CDR3 nucleotides read TGTGCCAGCAGATCGGGGGGTTCCTACGAGCAGTACTTC. Its protein is CASRSGGSYEQYF.

Here the CDR3 DNA reads TGTGCCAGCAGCTTAGTTCCGGCGGGAGGGCCGGATACGCAGTATTTT. This translates into CASSLVPAGGPDTQYF. The rearrangement uses TRBV7-9 and TRBJ2-3; TRBD2 matches 9 bases. CDR3 length: 16 residues. The V segment lost 1 base and the J segment 6 bases; nucleotides outside the gene matches: 8. Looked up from germline, CDR1 is SEHNR and CDR2 is FQNEAQ (reference sequence).

In DNA form, the CDR3 reads TGCGCCAGCAGAGCGGGTATCCATAGCAATCAGCCCCAGCATTTT. Translated, it gives CASRAGIHSNQPQHF. This chain links TRBV10-1 with TRBJ1-5; unclear D gene. Germline V lookup: CDR1 WNHNN, CDR2 SYGVQD (reference sequence). The CDR3 is 15 residues long. Trimming took off 6 bases at V and 0 bases at J, with 12 bases between the two ends.

This clone has a single count. The chain recombines TRBV27 with TRBJ1-5; D is perhaps TRBD1 (6 bases). The CDR3 covers 16 residues. Per germline, CDR1 MNHEY and CDR2 SMNVEV (reference sequence). Trimming took 3 bases from V and 0 from J, leaving 12 bases between them. In DNA, the CDR3 is TGTGCCAGCAGTTTTTCCTGGACAGATAGCAATCAGCCCCAGCATTTT. Amino acid sequence: CASSFSWTDSNQPQHF.

The J gene is TRBJ2-7, the V gene TRBV7-6; 8 bases map to TRBD1. V trimming: 1 base; J trimming: 1 base; junction bases outside the gene matches: 3. The CDR3 is made up of 15 amino acids. The germline V gene encodes CDR1 SGHVS and CDR2 FNYEAQ. The CDR3 loop is CASSLGTGPSYEQYF. The CDR3 nucleotides read TGTGCCAGCAGCTTAGGGACAGGGCCTTCCTACGAGCAGTACTTC.

This clone was counted a single time. An end of the junction does not agree with germline; a read error may underlie this. The chain uses TRBV7-7 and TRBJ2-1; a possible D gene is TRBD2 (7 bases). The CDR3 runs to 20 residues. The germline V gene has CDR1 SSHAT and CDR2 FNYEAQ (reference sequence). CDR3 DNA: TGTGCTAGCAGCTTAGCCACCGGGGGGAACCGGGACACACCAAACAATGAGCAGTTCTTC. It translates to CASSLATGGNRDTPNNEQFF.

This clone was found once. J is TRBJ2-1 and V is TRBV14; possibly TRBD2 for D (6 bases). The germline V gene has CDR1 SGHDN and CDR2 FVKESK. The CDR3 has 17 amino acids. With 4 bases removed from V and 5 bases from J, the gap between germline ends came to 21 bases. The chain's CDR3 is CASSLGPEGRPHNEQFF. The CDR3 DNA reads as TGTGCCAGCAGCCTGGGCCCGGAGGGCAGGCCTCACAATGAGCAGTTCTTC.

This clone came up a few times. The chain recombines TRBV7-9 with TRBJ2-1, with D unresolved. The CDR3 runs to 15 residues. Trimming cost V 5 bases and J 3 bases, with 14 bases left between them. The germline V gene has CDR1 SEHNR and CDR2 FQNEAQ (reference sequence). The CDR3 nucleotides read TGTGCCAGCAGCCCGACCGTTATGATCTACAATGAGCAGTTCTTC. Amino acid sequence: CASSPTVMIYNEQFF.

This clone was counted a single time. The V call is TRBV28, the J call TRBJ2-1; either TRBD1 or TRBD2 may fit D (5 bases each). The CDR3 contains 12 residues. Deletions cut 2 bases from V and 10 bases from J, with 9 bases between. Germline values: CDR1 MDHEN, CDR2 SYDVKM. For the CDR3, the DNA is TGTGCCAGCAGTTTAGGGGGATGGGAGCAGTTCTTC. It specifies CASSLGGWEQFF. Full variable domain (rest looked up from reference TRBV28 and TRBJ2-1): DVKVTQSSRYLVKRTGEKVFLECVQDMDHENMFWYRQDPGLGLRLIYFSYDVKMKEKGDIPEGYSVSREKKERFSLILESASTNQTSMYLCASSLGGWEQFFGPGTRLTVL.

The CDR3 region is CASSQDWTPIVLRQFF. The CDR3 DNA sequence: TGTGCCAGCAGCCAAGACTGGACACCGATCGTTCTGCGGCAGTTCTTC. The V gene is TRBV14, the J gene TRBJ2-1; D may be TRBD1 (5 bases). Trimming took 0 bases from V and 12 from J, leaving 21 bases between them. CDR3 length: 16 residues. CDR1 is SGHDN, CDR2 FVKESK, per germline.

This rearrangement joins TRBV2 to TRBJ2-7; D is perhaps TRBD2 (5 bases). Germline V lookup: CDR1 SNHLY, CDR2 FYNNEI. V shed 1 base and J shed 9 bases, with 10 bases lying between them. The CDR3 contains 12 residues. The CDR3 DNA reads as TGTGCCAGCAGTGAAGGGGGAGCGTGGCAGTACTTC. It encodes CASSEGGAWQYF.

This chain uses TRBV6-5 with TRBJ1-4, with D perhaps TRBD1 (5 bases). CDR1 MNHEY and CDR2 SVGAGI come from the germline V gene. This CDR3 has 14 residues. V shed 0 bases and J shed 8 bases, with 10 bases lying between them. The CDR3 bases are TGTGCCAGCAGTTACTCAGGGGTAGGCGAAAAACTGTTTTTT. Protein sequence: CASSYSGVGEKLFF.